The 14 T cell receptor beta chains reported below all come from one sample, sequenced in a study of post-analysis software for immune sequencing data. Study-level points and caveats: TRBV5-6, TRBV5-1 and TRBV20-1 belonged to a set of roughly 5 TRBV segments that were more frequent in patients than controls.

Unique molecular identifiers tagged the TCR beta cDNA libraries. TCRdb analysed the PCR reads with MiXCR anew, one entry per CDR3 protein. The data contain 650,000 to 850,000 distinct CDR3 sequences, about 53% of them singletons. For these receptors, no antigen is known. Material for sequencing was blood. These receptors originate from a girl aged 10-17 years with multiple sclerosis.

The chain recombines TRBV3-1 with TRBJ1-6; no clear D gene. The CDR3 is 14 amino acids. Germline V gene data show CDR1 as LGHDT and CDR2 as YNNKEL (reference sequence). The germline V and J ends were trimmed by 5 bases and 7 bases, with 12 bases remaining between them. As DNA, the CDR3 is TGTGCCAGCAGCTGGACGGAGAACAATTCACCCCTCCACTTT. This codes for CASSWTENNSPLHF.

This chain links TRBV29-1 with TRBJ2-7; maybe TRBD2 (6 bases). The CDR3 loop spans 13 amino acids. Germline CDR1 SQVTM, CDR2 ANQGSEA. Trimming removed 8 bases at V and 0 bases at J, with 14 bases between. For the CDR3, the DNA is TGCAGCCTCGGGGGTGGAAGCTCCTACGAGCAGTACTTC. This encodes CSLGGGSSYEQYF.

The chain uses TRBV6-1 and TRBJ2-3; the D gene could be TRBD1 or TRBD2 (5 bases each). Trimming removed 6 bases at V and 2 bases at J, with 21 bases between. In germline, CDR1 is MNHNS, CDR2 SASEGT. The CDR3 loop spans 17 amino acids. For the CDR3, the DNA is TGTGCCAGCAGCTCCGGTGGGGGATCCCGATCCACAGATACGCAGTATTTT. Protein sequence: CASSSGGGSRSTDTQYF.

The V and J genes are TRBV29-1 and TRBJ2-5; TRBD2 matches 8 bases. The last part of the DNA fits TRBJ2-7 better; the J call may be wrong. Per germline, CDR1 SQVTM and CDR2 ANQGSEA. The CDR3 totals 13 residues. This CDR3 reads CSVGPGLDYEQYF. CDR3 nucleotides: TGCAGCGTTGGCCCGGGACTAGACTACGAGCAGTACTTC.

The chain recombines TRBV7-9 with TRBJ2-7; D possibly uses TRBD1 or TRBD2 (5 bases each). The CDR3 consists of 16 residues. V lost 2 bases, J lost 7 bases, and 21 bases lay in between. Germline V gene data show CDR1 as SEHNR and CDR2 as FQNEAQ (reference sequence). This chain's CDR3 is CASSLRSRGQFEEQYF. The CDR3, as DNA: TGTGCCAGCAGCTTACGATCCCGGGGCCAATTCGAGGAGCAGTACTTC.

There are a few counts of this clonotype. The rearrangement links TRBV29-1 to TRBJ2-5; D uncertain. The J call may be faulty, since TRBJ2-7 better matches the DNA end. Per germline, CDR1 SQVTM and CDR2 ANQGSEA. The CDR3 sequence is 12 residues long. For the CDR3, the DNA is TGCAGCGCGATGACACAACACTCCGAGCAGTACTTC. It specifies CSAMTQHSEQYF.

This clonotype was counted between two and nine times. V and J are TRBV12-3 or TRBV12-4 and TRBJ2-5; TRBD2 aligns across 10 bases. This CDR3 has 15 residues. With 6 bases clipped from V and 6 bases from J, the junction kept 10 bases outside the gene matches. CDR3 sequence reads: CASSRRTSGRQTQYF. CDR3 sequence (DNA): TGTGCCAGCAGCCGCCGGACTAGCGGCCGGCAGACCCAGTACTTC.

This clonotype appeared a few times. This chain uses TRBV20-1 with TRBJ2-7, with 8 nucleotides matching TRBD1. Germline CDR1 DFQATT, CDR2 SNEGSKA (reference sequence). The J segment lost 2 bases and the V segment lost 6 bases, leaving 9 bases of the junction unmatched. The CDR3 is 14 residues long. The CDR3 spells CSADRTGTTYEQYF. The CDR3 DNA reads TGCAGTGCCGATAGGACAGGGACAACCTACGAGCAGTACTTC.

This clonotype was seen a handful of times. The rearrangement uses TRBV20-1 and TRBJ2-7; the D gene is possibly TRBD2 (6 bases). Germline loops: CDR1 DFQATT, CDR2 SNEGSKA (reference sequence). The germline V and J ends were trimmed by 6 bases and 2 bases, with 11 bases remaining between them. The CDR3 loop spans 12 amino acids. This CDR3 is CSAGTLAYEQYF. CDR3 DNA sequence: TGCAGTGCCGGGACTTTGGCCTACGAGCAGTACTTC.

The chain carries TRBV7-3 and TRBJ2-6; D unresolved. Germline V CDR1 and CDR2: SGHTA, FQGTGA. This CDR3 region has 15 residues. Trimming took off 4 bases at V and 4 bases at J, with 11 bases between the two ends. CDR3 sequence (DNA): TGTGCCAGCAGCTCCGACTCTGTCGGGGCCAACGTCCTGACTTTC. Protein sequence: CASSSDSVGANVLTF.

This clonotype was observed once. The V call is TRBV7-6, the J call TRBJ2-1; 10 nucleotides align to TRBD2. The V segment lost 2 bases and the J segment 7 bases; nucleotides outside the gene matches: 5. Germline V gene lookup returns CDR1 SGHVS and CDR2 FNYEAQ. The CDR3 spans 15 residues. The CDR3 is CASSLLLAGVNEQFF. The CDR3 DNA is TGTGCCAGCAGCTTATTGCTAGCGGGGGTGAATGAGCAGTTCTTC.

The V call is TRBV20-1, the J call TRBJ2-1; D perhaps matches TRBD2 (6 bases). Germline CDR1 and CDR2: DFQATT and SNEGSKA (reference sequence). V was pared by 6 bases and J by 3 bases, with 12 bases between. The length of the CDR3 is 13 residues. The CDR3 protein is CSAEGSLYNEQFF. The DNA of the CDR3 is TGCAGTGCGGAGGGTTCACTCTACAATGAGCAGTTCTTC.

The chain is built from TRBV5-1 and TRBJ2-1; 10 bases agree with TRBD2. V was clipped by 0 bases and J by 4 bases; unmatched bases: 7. The CDR3 consists of 17 residues. CDR1 is SGHRS and CDR2 is YFSETQ in the germline V gene. For the CDR3, the DNA is TGCGCCAGCAGCTTGGGGCTTGCTAGCGGGGGATACAATGAGCAGTTCTTC. Amino acids: CASSLGLASGGYNEQFF.

The chain has TRBV5-1 and TRBJ2-5; D unclear. The CDR3 runs 15 residues. Germline V gene data show CDR1 as SGHRS and CDR2 as YFSETQ. With 0 bases removed from V and 0 bases from J, the gap between germline ends came to 9 bases. The CDR3 DNA sequence: TGCGCCAGCAGCTTGGCCAAGCTGTACCAAGAGACCCAGTACTTC. Its protein product is CASSLAKLYQETQYF. Variable domain in full (rest from reference TRBV5-1 and TRBJ2-5): KAGVTQTPRYLIKTRGQQVTLSCSPISGHRSVSWYQQTPGQGLQFLFEYFSETQRNKGNFPGRFSGRQFSNSRSEMNVSTLELGDSALYLCASSLAKLYQETQYFGPGTRLLVL.